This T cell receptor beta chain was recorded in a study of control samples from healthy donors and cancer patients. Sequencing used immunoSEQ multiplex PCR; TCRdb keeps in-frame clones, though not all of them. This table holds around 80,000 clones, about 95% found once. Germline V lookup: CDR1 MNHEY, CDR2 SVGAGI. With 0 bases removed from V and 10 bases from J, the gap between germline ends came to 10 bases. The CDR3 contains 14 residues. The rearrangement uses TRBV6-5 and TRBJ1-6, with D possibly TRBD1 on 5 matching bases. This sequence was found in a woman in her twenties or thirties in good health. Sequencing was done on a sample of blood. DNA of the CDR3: TGTGCCAGCAGTTACTCGACGGGACCATCACCCCTCCACTTT. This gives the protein CASSYSTGPSPLHF.